The present entry profiles one T cell receptor (beta chain) with its context. Its specificity is not known. TCR beta CDR3 regions were amplified from RNA transcripts. Using the HTBI primer set, a first-round RT-PCR was run on the TCR CDR3. Each CDR3 protein gets one entry after TCRdb re-called the multiplex PCR reads with MiXCR. The data show fewer than 600,000 distinct CDR3 sequences, roughly 14% seen once. The CDR3 is 16 residues long. The germline V and J ends were trimmed by 1 base and 0 bases, with 13 bases remaining between them. CDR1 is SGHTA and CDR2 is FQGNSA in the germline V gene. This specimen belongs to a study of T cells in Graves' hyperthyroidism and ophthalmopathy. For Graves' hyperthyroidism to be stable, ophthalmopathy could not progress within 18 months. Findings of the study overall: Most thyroid clonotypes expanded above 0.001 appeared in blood too. The model made its ophthalmopathy prediction, and onset followed a median around 6.5 months later.

Sequencing used blood. The source is a woman younger than 35 with Graves' hyperthyroidism. V and J are TRBV7-2 and TRBJ2-7, with no clear D. The DNA for the CDR3 is TGTGCCAGCAGCTTAGTGTCTACACACTACTCCTACGAGCAGTACTTC. It is translated as CASSLVSTHYSYEQYF. Complete variable domain (other parts from reference TRBV7-2 and TRBJ2-7): GAGVSQSPSNKVTEKGKDVELRCDPISGHTALYWYRQSLGQGLEFLIYFQGNSAPDKSGLPSDRFSAERTGGSVSTLTIQRTQQEDSAVYLCASSLVSTHYSYEQYFGPGTRLTVT.